In this sample, the clone carrying this TCR beta chain turned up a few times. Its antigen is still unknown. Reverse transcription of all isolated RNA meant that expressed TCRB transcripts were sequenced. Using immunoSEQ multiplex PCR, the repertoire was profiled, and TCRdb retains in-frame clones only, with some absent. The data hold over 350,000 clones, with about 15% observed a single time. This sample was included in a study of beta chain features in type 1 diabetes. Study-level points and caveats: Type 1 diabetes patients showed fewer insertions and more deletions at VDJ junctions.

The CDR3 is 11 residues long. Trimming left V 3 bases short and J 11 bases short, with 8 bases between. Per the germline V gene, CDR1 is MDHEN and CDR2 is SYDVKM. The receptor's source is a woman younger than 35 in good health. The material sequenced was naive CD4+ T cells from blood. The V gene is TRBV28, the J gene TRBJ2-1; D unclear. The CDR3 sequence is CASSFGLQQFF. CDR3 DNA sequence: TGTGCCAGCAGTTTTGGCCTTCAGCAGTTCTTC.